Following are 27 T cell receptor beta chains from one sample sequenced in a study of somatic mutations in cytotoxic T cells in rheumatoid arthritis. Sequencing used immunoSEQ multiplex PCR; TCRdb keeps in-frame clones, though not all of them. This repertoire shows approximately 9,600 clones, roughly 80% found once; its top ten account for about 8.1%. The sequenced sample consisted of CD8+ T cells sorted from blood. Receptors originate from an adult with rheumatoid arthritis.

This clone was detected a few times. J is TRBJ2-7 and V is TRBV27, with D perhaps assigned TRBD1 or TRBD2 (5 bases each). The CDR3 contains 15 residues. Germline V gene data show CDR1 as MNHEY and CDR2 as SMNVEV (reference sequence). V lost 3 bases, J lost 2 bases, and 14 bases lay in between. The CDR3 here is CASSFQGAATYEQYF. The CDR3 bases are TGTGCCAGCAGTTTCCAGGGAGCTGCCACCTACGAGCAGTACTTC.

The chain links TRBV9 to TRBJ2-2; 8 nucleotides line up with TRBD2. The CDR3 sequence is 16 residues long. Unmatched junction bases numbered 7, after V lost 2 bases and J lost 4 bases. The germline V gene encodes CDR1 SGDLS and CDR2 YYNGEE. In nucleotides, the CDR3 is TGTGCCAGCAGCGTGGCGCTAGCGGGCGGCACCGGGGAGCTGTTTTTT. Translated, it gives CASSVALAGGTGELFF.

The DNA for the CDR3 is TGTGCCAGCAGCTCGTATCTGTTAGCGGGGGGGGAAGATACGCAGTATTTT. Amino acids: CASSSYLLAGGEDTQYF. V is TRBV7-9 and J is TRBJ2-3, with 11 bases fitting TRBD2. The CDR3 sequence is 17 residues long. Germline V gene sequence: CDR1 SEHNR, CDR2 FQNEAQ (reference sequence). V lost 4 bases and J lost 5; bases outside the gene matches: 11.

V and J are TRBV27 and TRBJ2-1; D uncertain. Trimming took off 5 bases at V and 4 bases at J, with 12 bases between the two ends. Germline CDR1 is MNHEY and CDR2 is SMNVEV (reference sequence). The CDR3 is 14 amino acids. CDR3 coding DNA: TGTGCCAGCAGTCCCCGGCGGATTTACAATGAGCAGTTCTTC. It specifies CASSPRRIYNEQFF.

This clone appeared once. The rearrangement links TRBV9 to TRBJ1-5; tentatively, D is TRBD1 (5 bases). CDR3 length equals 13 residues. The germline V gene encodes CDR1 SGDLS and CDR2 YYNGEE. Trimming took off 0 bases at V and 9 bases at J, with 10 bases between the two ends. The CDR3 nucleotides read TGTGCCAGCAGCGTAGGGGGGGGACCGCCCCAGCATTTT. Its protein product is CASSVGGGPPQHF.

This rearrangement joins TRBV6-1 to TRBJ2-5; possibly TRBD2 for D (6 bases). The V gene's germline CDR1 is MNHNS and CDR2 SASEGT. Trimming shortened V by 5 bases and J by 5 bases, and 18 bases separated the two germline ends. The CDR3 length is 15 residues. The CDR3 loop is CASSQWWEVKETQYF. CDR3 sequence (DNA): TGTGCCAGCAGTCAGTGGTGGGAGGTGAAGGAGACCCAGTACTTC.

The chain recombines TRBV7-6 with TRBJ2-1, with 11 positions matching TRBD2. Unmatched junction bases numbered 4, after V lost 3 bases and J lost 6 bases. The CDR3 has 15 amino acids. Germline V CDR1 and CDR2: SGHVS, FNYEAQ. The CDR3 loop reads CASSFLAGGINEQFF. CDR3 DNA: TGTGCCAGCAGCTTTCTAGCGGGGGGTATCAATGAGCAGTTCTTC.

The CDR3 DNA follows: TGTGCCAGCAGTGAACGTATCACTGAAGCTTTCTTT. It translates to CASSERITEAFF. The chain links TRBV6-1 to TRBJ1-1; the D is unclear. The V end lost 2 bases, the J end lost 4 bases, and 5 bases lay between the germline ends. Germline V gene data show CDR1 as MNHNS and CDR2 as SASEGT. The CDR3 covers 12 residues.

The chain recombines TRBV7-2 with TRBJ2-1, with D maybe TRBD2 (6 bases). V gave up 5 bases and J gave up 7 bases, with 15 bases separating them. Germline-derived CDR1 and CDR2 are SGHTA and FQGNSA. This CDR3 spans 14 amino acids. CDR3 amino acids: CASSPATSLNEQFF. Written as DNA, the CDR3 is TGTGCCAGCAGCCCGGCGACTAGTTTGAATGAGCAGTTCTTC.

The chain joins TRBV11-3 to TRBJ2-2, with D hard to call. V shed 0 bases and J shed 4 bases, with 12 bases lying between them. Germline V gene lookup returns CDR1 SGHNT and CDR2 YENEEA. The CDR3 loop spans 16 amino acids. CDR3 sequence reads: CASSLDSLASTGELFF. The CDR3 DNA follows: TGTGCCAGCAGCTTAGATAGCCTGGCGTCCACCGGGGAGCTGTTTTTT. The variable domain in full, with the rest retrieved from reference TRBV11-3 and TRBJ2-2, is EAGVVQSPRYKIIEKKQPVAFWCNPISGHNTLYWYLQNLGQGPELLIRYENEEAVDDSQLPKDRFSAERLKGVDSTLKIQPAELGDSAVYLCASSLDSLASTGELFFGEGSRLTVL.

The chain combines TRBV7-2 with TRBJ2-7, with TRBD1 matching 8 bases. Trimming cost V 3 bases and J 2 bases; bases outside gene matches: 6. The CDR3 has 15 amino acids. CDR1 and CDR2 from the germline V gene are SGHTA and FQGNSA. In DNA form, the CDR3 reads TGTGCCAGCAGCTTTGTCACAGGGGGGACCTACGAGCAGTACTTC. As protein: CASSFVTGGTYEQYF. Variable domain in full (rest from reference TRBV7-2 and TRBJ2-7): GAGVSQSPSNKVTEKGKDVELRCDPISGHTALYWYRQSLGQGLEFLIYFQGNSAPDKSGLPSDRFSAERTGGSVSTLTIQRTQQEDSAVYLCASSFVTGGTYEQYFGPGTRLTVT.

The table lists this clone with a count of one. The chain's CDR3 is CASSTGHRIEQFF. The CDR3 DNA reads as TGTGCCAGCAGCACGGGCCACCGCATTGAGCAGTTCTTC. This rearrangement joins TRBV7-6 to TRBJ2-1; D gene uncertain. Trimming took off 5 bases at V and 9 bases at J, with 14 bases between the two ends. Germline lookup yields CDR1 SGHVS and CDR2 FNYEAQ. CDR3 size: 13 residues. The whole variable domain, remainder taken from reference TRBV7-6 and TRBJ2-1, is GAGVSQSPRYKVTKRGQDVALRCDPISGHVSLYWYRQALGQGPEFLTYFNYEAQQDKSGLPNDRFSAERPEGSISTLTIQRTEQRDSAMYRCASSTGHRIEQFFGPGTRLTVL.

This clone showed up just once. The chain is built from TRBV11-2 and TRBJ2-1; D uncertain. Germline lookup yields CDR1 SGHAT and CDR2 FQNNGV. V dropped 7 bases and J dropped 3 bases, with 10 bases sitting between them. This CDR3 is 13 amino acids long. The chain's CDR3 is CASTGLSYNEQFF. The CDR3 DNA sequence: TGTGCCAGCACCGGCCTTAGCTACAATGAGCAGTTCTTC.

The chain carries TRBV11-2 and TRBJ1-1, with a weak D call TRBD1 (5 bases). V dropped 0 bases and J dropped 1 base, with 9 bases sitting between them. This CDR3 has 15 amino acids. Germline CDR1 and CDR2: SGHAT and FQNNGV. CDR3 nucleotides: TGTGCCAGCAGCTTAGACAGGGCCGGGAACACTGAAGCTTTCTTT. Protein product: CASSLDRAGNTEAFF.

The chain employs TRBV5-1 and TRBJ2-7; 10 nucleotides align to TRBD2. The CDR3 spans 14 residues. With V trimmed by 0 bases and J by 4 bases, 1 base remained unmatched. Germline lookup yields CDR1 SGHRS and CDR2 YFSETQ. CDR3 in amino acids: CASSLEAGGYEQYF. The DNA of the CDR3 is TGCGCCAGCAGCTTGGAAGCGGGAGGGTACGAGCAGTACTTC.

This clone was seen a handful of times. The chain employs TRBV9 and TRBJ1-2; the D is unclear. V gave up 0 bases and J gave up 4 bases, with 19 bases separating them. The CDR3 length is 17 residues. Germline CDR1 reads SGDLS; CDR2 reads YYNGEE. CDR3 in amino acids: CASSVDGVSTVGYGYTF. The CDR3 DNA reads as TGTGCCAGCAGCGTAGACGGAGTATCGACCGTAGGCTATGGCTACACCTTC.

The V gene is TRBV9, the J gene TRBJ2-2, with D possibly being TRBD1 or TRBD2 (5 bases each). Between the trimmed V and J ends, which lost 3 bases and 1 base, there was a span of 13 bases. Per the germline V gene, CDR1 is SGDLS and CDR2 is YYNGEE. This CDR3 spans 16 amino acids. The CDR3 region has the DNA TGTGCCAGCAGCGGTGAGCCGGGACGGAACACCGGGGAGCTGTTTTTT. Translated: CASSGEPGRNTGELFF.

The sample holds one count of this clone. The chain couples TRBV6-5 to TRBJ2-1, with D unresolved. The CDR3 extends over 14 amino acids. V was pared by 5 bases and J by 1 base, with 9 bases between. Per the germline V gene, CDR1 is MNHEY and CDR2 is SVGAGI. CDR3 bases: TGTGCCAGCAGTGACTTAGAATCCTACAATGAGCAGTTCTTC. This gives the protein CASSDLESYNEQFF.

This chain links TRBV4-2 with TRBJ1-4; 12 positions match TRBD1. This CDR3 has 20 residues. V shed 2 bases and J 0 bases; nucleotides not matched to a gene: 10. Per germline, CDR1 LGHNA and CDR2 YNFKEQ. The CDR3 spells CASSQTGQGAFITTNEKLFF. The CDR3, as DNA: TGTGCCAGCAGCCAAACGGGACAGGGGGCGTTCATTACAACTAATGAAAAACTGTTTTTT.

CDR3 nucleotides: TGTGCCAGCAGCGTAGGTGGCGGGGGGGCAACAGATACGCAGTATTTT. The encoded protein is CASSVGGGGATDTQYF. The chain combines TRBV9 with TRBJ2-3; 9 nucleotides match TRBD2. Germline V gives CDR1 SGDLS, CDR2 YYNGEE. This CDR3 region has 16 residues. Trimming at V came to 0 bases and at J to 3 bases, leaving 5 bases not matched to a gene.

The genes are TRBV5-1 and TRBJ2-1; 12 bases map to TRBD2. The CDR3 runs 16 residues. CDR1 and CDR2 (germline): SGHRS, YFSETQ. J gave up 5 bases and V 4 bases, and 7 bases lay outside the gene matches. The CDR3, as DNA: TGCGCCAGCAGCGAACGACTAGCGGGAGTTCACAATGAGCAGTTCTTC. Encoded protein: CASSERLAGVHNEQFF.

This clone was seen once. This sequence joins TRBV7-6 and TRBJ2-5; D might be TRBD1 or TRBD2, each matching 5 bases. TRBJ2-7 explains the end of the DNA better; the J call may be wrong. The CDR3 extends over 14 amino acids. Germline loops: CDR1 SGHVS, CDR2 FNYEAQ. Written as DNA, the CDR3 is TGTGCCAGCAGCTTAGTAGGGGAGACCTACGAGCAGTACTTC. Amino acids: CASSLVGETYEQYF.

Details on this clone: Within the sample, other DNA sequences also encode this same CDR3. The chain is built from TRBV6-1 and TRBJ1-2; 7 positions agree with TRBD1. The CDR3 has 16 amino acids. V trimming: 1 base; J trimming: 2 bases; junction bases outside the gene matches: 7. The V gene's germline CDR1 is MNHNS and CDR2 SASEGT. CDR3 protein: CASSEGFETGNYGYTF. The CDR3 bases are TGTGCCAGCAGTGAAGGATTTGAGACAGGGAACTATGGCTACACCTTC.

The chain is built from TRBV25-1 and TRBJ2-7; 16 bases are shared with TRBD2. Trimming cost V 6 bases and J 5 bases; bases outside gene matches: 10. CDR3 length: 17 residues. Germline V gene data show CDR1 as MGHDK and CDR2 as SYGVNS. The DNA of the CDR3 is TGTGCCAGCAGCCCACCTCGGGGACTAGCGGGAGGGCACGAGCAGTACTTC. It specifies CASSPPRGLAGGHEQYF.

The rearrangement links TRBV28 to TRBJ1-4, with D possibly matching TRBD1 (6 bases). CDR3 length: 16 residues. Germline CDR1 is MDHEN and CDR2 is SYDVKM. V lost 8 bases and J 3 bases, leaving 19 bases between the germline ends. CDR3 in DNA: TGTGCCAGCGGGCCGAGGGGGGGGCTGTCTAATGAAAAACTGTTTTTT. Its protein product is CASGPRGGLSNEKLFF.

This clone has only a few counts. This chain connects TRBV16 to TRBJ1-2; 7 nucleotides agree with TRBD1. Germline V CDR1 and CDR2: KGHSY, FQNENV. This CDR3 has 14 residues. DNA for the CDR3: TGTGCAACCTTGAAAACAGGGGCTAACTATGGCTACACCTTC. It encodes CATLKTGANYGYTF.

The chain combines TRBV9 with TRBJ1-4; the D is unclear. The germline V and J ends were trimmed by 0 bases and 1 base, with 4 bases remaining between them. This CDR3 region has 14 residues. Germline CDR1 SGDLS, CDR2 YYNGEE. The DNA for the CDR3 is TGTGCCAGCAGCGTAGCTGTAACTAATGAAAAACTGTTTTTT. Translated, it gives CASSVAVTNEKLFF.